The T cell receptor beta chain described here comes from a study of blood T cell repertoires in COVID-19. This clone was recorded once. Unmatched junction bases numbered 3, after V lost 2 bases and J lost 2 bases. The V gene's germline CDR1 is LGHDT and CDR2 YNNKEL (reference sequence). The CDR3 is 14 residues long. TCRdb keeps only in-frame clones here, not all; method: immunoSEQ multiplex PCR. The sample lists over 200,000 clones; around four fifths were seen once. The participants were between roughly 18 and 89 years old and came from 24 US areas. Allocation to cohorts depended on clinical history reported by the participants.

This clonotype originated in a man aged 40-55 years who had recovered from COVID-19. This chain links TRBV3-1 (or the pseudogene TRBV3-2) with TRBJ2-7; the match to TRBD1 covers 7 bases. Input material: PBMCs or T cells enriched from blood (not recorded which). The CDR3: CASSQRQGTYEQYF. The CDR3 nucleotides are TGTGCCAGCAGCCAAAGACAGGGAACCTACGAGCAGTACTTC.